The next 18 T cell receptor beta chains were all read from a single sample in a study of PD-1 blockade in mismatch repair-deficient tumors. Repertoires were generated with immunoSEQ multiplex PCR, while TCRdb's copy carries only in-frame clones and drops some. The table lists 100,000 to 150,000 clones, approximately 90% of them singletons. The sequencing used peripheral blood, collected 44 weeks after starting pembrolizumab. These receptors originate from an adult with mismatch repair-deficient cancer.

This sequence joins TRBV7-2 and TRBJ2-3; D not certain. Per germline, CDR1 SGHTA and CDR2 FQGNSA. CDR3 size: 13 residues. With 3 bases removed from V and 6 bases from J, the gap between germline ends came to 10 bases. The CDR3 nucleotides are TGTGCCAGCAGCTTCTCTGAAGGGGATACGCAGTATTTT. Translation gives CASSFSEGDTQYF.

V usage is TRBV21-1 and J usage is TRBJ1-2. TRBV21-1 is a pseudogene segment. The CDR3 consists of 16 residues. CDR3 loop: CASSKAGQLGVYGYTF. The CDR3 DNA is TGTGCCAGCAGCAAAGCAGGGCAGCTTGGGGTCTATGGCTACACCTTC.

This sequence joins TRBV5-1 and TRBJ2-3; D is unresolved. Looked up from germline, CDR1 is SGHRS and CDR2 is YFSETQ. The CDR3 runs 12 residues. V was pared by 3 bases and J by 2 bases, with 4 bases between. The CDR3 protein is CASSSNTDTQYF. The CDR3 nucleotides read TGCGCCAGCAGCTCCAACACAGATACGCAGTATTTT.

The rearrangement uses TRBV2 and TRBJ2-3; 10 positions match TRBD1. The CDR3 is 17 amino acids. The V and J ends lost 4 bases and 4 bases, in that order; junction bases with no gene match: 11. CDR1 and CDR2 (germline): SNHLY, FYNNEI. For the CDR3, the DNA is TGTGCCAGCAGTGCCTGGACAGGGGGAGTTTTAGCAGATACGCAGTATTTT. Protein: CASSAWTGGVLADTQYF.

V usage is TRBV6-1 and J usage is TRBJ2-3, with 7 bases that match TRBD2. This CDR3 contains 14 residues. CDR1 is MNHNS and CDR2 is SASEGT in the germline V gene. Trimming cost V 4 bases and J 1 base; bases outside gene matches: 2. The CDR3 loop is CASSGGRGTDTQYF. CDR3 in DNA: TGTGCCAGCAGTGGTGGGAGGGGCACAGATACGCAGTATTTT.

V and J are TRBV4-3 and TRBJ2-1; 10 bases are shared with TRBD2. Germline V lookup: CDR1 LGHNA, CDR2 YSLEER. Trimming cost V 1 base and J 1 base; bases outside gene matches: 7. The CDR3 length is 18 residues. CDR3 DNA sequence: TGCGCCAGCAGCCAAGGCCATCTAGCGGGAGATTCCTACAATGAGCAGTTCTTC. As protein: CASSQGHLAGDSYNEQFF.

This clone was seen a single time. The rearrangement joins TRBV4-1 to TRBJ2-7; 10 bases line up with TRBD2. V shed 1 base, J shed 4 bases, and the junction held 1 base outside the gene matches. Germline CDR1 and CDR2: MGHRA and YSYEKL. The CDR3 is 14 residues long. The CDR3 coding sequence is TGCGCCAGCAGCCAAGTACTAGCGGGATACGAGCAGTACTTC. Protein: CASSQVLAGYEQYF.

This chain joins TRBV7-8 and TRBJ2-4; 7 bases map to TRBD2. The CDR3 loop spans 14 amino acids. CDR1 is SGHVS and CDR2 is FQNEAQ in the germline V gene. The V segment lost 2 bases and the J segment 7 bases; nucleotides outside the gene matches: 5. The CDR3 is CASSLRGDGNIQYF. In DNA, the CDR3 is TGTGCCAGCAGCTTACGGGGGGACGGGAACATTCAGTACTTC. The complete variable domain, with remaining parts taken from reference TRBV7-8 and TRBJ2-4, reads GAGVSQSPRYKVAKRGQDVALRCDPISGHVSLFWYQQALGQGPEFLTYFQNEAQLDKSGLPSDRFFAERPEGSVSTLKIQRTQQEDSAVYLCASSLRGDGNIQYFGAGTRLSVL.

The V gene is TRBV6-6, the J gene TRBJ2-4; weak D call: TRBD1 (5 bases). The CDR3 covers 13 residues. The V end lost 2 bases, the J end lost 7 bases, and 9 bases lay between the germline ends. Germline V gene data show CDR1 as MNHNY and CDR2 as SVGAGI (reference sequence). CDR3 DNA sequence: TGTGCCAGCAGTTACGGGGCCGCGAACATTCAGTACTTC. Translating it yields CASSYGAANIQYF.

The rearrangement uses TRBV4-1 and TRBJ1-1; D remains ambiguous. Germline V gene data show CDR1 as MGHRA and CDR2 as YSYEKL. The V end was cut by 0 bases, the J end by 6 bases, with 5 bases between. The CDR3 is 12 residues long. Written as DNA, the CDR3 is TGCGCCAGCAGCCAAGATTTGGCTGAAGCTTTCTTT. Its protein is CASSQDLAEAFF.

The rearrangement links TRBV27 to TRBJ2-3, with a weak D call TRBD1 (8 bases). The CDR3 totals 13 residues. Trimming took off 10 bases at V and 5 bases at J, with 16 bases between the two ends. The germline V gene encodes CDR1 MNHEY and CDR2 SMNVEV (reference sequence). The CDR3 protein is CATQGGGGDTQYF. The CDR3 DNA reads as TGTGCCACACAGGGGGGGGGCGGAGATACGCAGTATTTT.

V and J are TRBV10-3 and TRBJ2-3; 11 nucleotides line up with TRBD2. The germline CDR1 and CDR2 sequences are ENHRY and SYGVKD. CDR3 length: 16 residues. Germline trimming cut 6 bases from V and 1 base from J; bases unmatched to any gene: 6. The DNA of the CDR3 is TGTGCCATCAGCCGGACTAGCGGGCCGGGCACAGATACGCAGTATTTT. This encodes CAISRTSGPGTDTQYF.

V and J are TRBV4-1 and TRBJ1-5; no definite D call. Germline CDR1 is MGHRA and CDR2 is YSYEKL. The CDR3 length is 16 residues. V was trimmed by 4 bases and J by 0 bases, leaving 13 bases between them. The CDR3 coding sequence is TGCGCCAGCAGCCCCACCCCGGAATATAGCAATCAGCCCCAGCATTTT. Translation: CASSPTPEYSNQPQHF.

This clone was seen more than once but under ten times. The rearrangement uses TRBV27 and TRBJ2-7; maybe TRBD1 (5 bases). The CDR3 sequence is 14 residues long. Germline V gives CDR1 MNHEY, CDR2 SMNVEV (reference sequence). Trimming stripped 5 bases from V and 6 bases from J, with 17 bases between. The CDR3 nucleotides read TGTGCCAGCAGTCCCGGACGGGCCCAGGGCGAGCAGTACTTC. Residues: CASSPGRAQGEQYF.

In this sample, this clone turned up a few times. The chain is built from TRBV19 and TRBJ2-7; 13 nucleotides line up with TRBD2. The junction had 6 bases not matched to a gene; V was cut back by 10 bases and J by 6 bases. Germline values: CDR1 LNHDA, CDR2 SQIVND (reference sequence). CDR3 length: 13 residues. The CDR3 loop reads CATRLAGGREQYF. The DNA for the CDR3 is TGTGCCACACGACTAGCGGGAGGCCGCGAGCAGTACTTC.

CDR3 residues: CASSPVRQKPATNEKLFF. In DNA, the CDR3 is TGTGCCAGTAGCCCGGTCCGACAGAAGCCTGCAACTAATGAAAAACTGTTTTTT. The rearrangement joins TRBV19 to TRBJ1-4; D perhaps matches TRBD1 (5 bases). The length of the CDR3 is 18 residues. V was trimmed by 6 bases and J by 0 bases, leaving 20 bases between them. Germline V gives CDR1 LNHDA, CDR2 SQIVND (reference sequence).

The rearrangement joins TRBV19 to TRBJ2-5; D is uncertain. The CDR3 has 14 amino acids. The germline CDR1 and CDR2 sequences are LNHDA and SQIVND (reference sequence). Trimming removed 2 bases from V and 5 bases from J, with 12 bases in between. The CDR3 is CASSISLDRETQYF. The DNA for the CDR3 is TGTGCCAGTAGTATATCGCTAGATCGGGAGACCCAGTACTTC.

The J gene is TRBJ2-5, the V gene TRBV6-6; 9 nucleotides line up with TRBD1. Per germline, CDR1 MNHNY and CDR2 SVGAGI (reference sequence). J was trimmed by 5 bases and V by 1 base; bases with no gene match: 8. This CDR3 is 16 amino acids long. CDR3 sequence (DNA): TGTGCCAGCAGTTACTTTGGGACAGGGCCTAGGGAGACCCAGTACTTC. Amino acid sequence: CASSYFGTGPRETQYF.